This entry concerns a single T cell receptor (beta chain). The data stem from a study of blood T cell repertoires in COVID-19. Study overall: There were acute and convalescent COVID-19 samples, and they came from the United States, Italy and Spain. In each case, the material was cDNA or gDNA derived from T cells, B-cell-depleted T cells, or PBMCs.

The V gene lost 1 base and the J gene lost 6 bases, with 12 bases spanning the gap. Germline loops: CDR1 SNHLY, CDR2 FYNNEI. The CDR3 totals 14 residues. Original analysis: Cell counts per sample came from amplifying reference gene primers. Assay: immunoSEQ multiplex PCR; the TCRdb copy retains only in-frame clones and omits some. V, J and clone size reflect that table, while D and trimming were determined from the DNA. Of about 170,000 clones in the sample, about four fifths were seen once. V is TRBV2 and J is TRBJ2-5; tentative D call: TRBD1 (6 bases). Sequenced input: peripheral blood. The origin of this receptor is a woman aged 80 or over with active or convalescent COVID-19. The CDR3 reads CASSEVQGSKTQYF. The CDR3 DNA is TGTGCCAGCAGTGAAGTACAGGGAAGCAAGACCCAGTACTTC.